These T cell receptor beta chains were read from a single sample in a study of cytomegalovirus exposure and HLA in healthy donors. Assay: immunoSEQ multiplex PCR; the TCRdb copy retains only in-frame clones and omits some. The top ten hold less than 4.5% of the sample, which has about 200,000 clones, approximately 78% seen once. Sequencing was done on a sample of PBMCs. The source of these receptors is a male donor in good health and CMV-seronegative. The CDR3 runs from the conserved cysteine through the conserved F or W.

CASSLLTSGRSYEQYF | 16 | TRBJ2-7 | TRBV27
CASFPGLGGVEETQYF | 16 | TRBJ2-5 | TRBV2
CASSPRAEQYF | 11 | TRBJ2-7 | TRBV10-2
CASSLGQSNTEAFF | 14 | TRBJ1-1 | TRBV5-4
CASSLMGTAQETQYF | 15 | TRBJ2-5 | TRBV7-2
CASSLDQTPGNTIYF | 15 | TRBJ1-3 | TRBV5-1
CASTRTSGRNNEQFF | 15 | TRBJ2-1 | TRBV5-1
CASTQRGMTGELFF | 14 | TRBJ2-2 | TRBV19
CATARGNTGELFF | 13 | TRBJ2-2 | TRBV7-3
CASTNGASGTDTQYF | 15 | TRBJ2-3 | TRBV5-1
CASSQTSGGSTGELFF | 16 | TRBJ2-2 | TRBV19
CASRPTGMEYGYTF | 14 | TRBJ1-2 | TRBV28
CASSLGRGEVYEQYF | 15 | TRBJ2-7 | TRBV11-2
CASSLRQGPITGNTIYF | 17 | TRBJ1-3 | TRBV7-2
CASSFLPLRGGGETQYF | 17 | TRBJ2-5 | TRBV7-3
CSSFKGFGSSADTQYF | 16 | TRBJ2-3 | TRBV7-9
CASTVSSSSTDTQYF | 15 | TRBJ2-3 | TRBV7-3
CATSRDRAPPYEQYF | 15 | TRBJ2-7 | TRBV15
CSVKGVRHSHSGANVLTF | 18 | TRBJ2-6 | TRBV29-1
CSGGDRGAFF | 10 | TRBJ1-1 | TRBV29-1